This TCR beta chain emerged from a study of CD8 T cells in Susac syndrome. Study findings and constraints: An acknowledgment was made by the study that its TCR sequencing and HLA analysis involved relatively few individuals.

Remarks on this clonotype: Its target is not known.

Random hexamers served to reverse transcribe roughly 0.45 to 1 ug RNA. TCRdb ran MiXCR on the immunoSEQ multiplex PCR reads and lists one entry per CDR3 protein. Of around 130,000 distinct CDR3 sequences in the sample, approximately 95% are singletons; the top ten hold around 0.12%. It was negative isolation that provided the CD8+ and CD4+ T cells, whereas TEMRA cells were enriched by FACS. The V end was cut by 4 bases, the J end by 4 bases, with 17 bases between. Germline V CDR1 and CDR2: SGHRS, YFSETQ. The CDR3 is made up of 15 amino acids. The sequenced sample consisted of CD4+ T cells from PBMCs. The receptor comes from a human donor with multiple sclerosis. The chain is built from TRBV5-1 and TRBJ1-1; D is unclear. The CDR3 sequence: CASSTTQSLATEAFF. CDR3 in DNA: TGCGCCAGCAGCACTACCCAATCTCTAGCCACTGAAGCTTTCTTT.